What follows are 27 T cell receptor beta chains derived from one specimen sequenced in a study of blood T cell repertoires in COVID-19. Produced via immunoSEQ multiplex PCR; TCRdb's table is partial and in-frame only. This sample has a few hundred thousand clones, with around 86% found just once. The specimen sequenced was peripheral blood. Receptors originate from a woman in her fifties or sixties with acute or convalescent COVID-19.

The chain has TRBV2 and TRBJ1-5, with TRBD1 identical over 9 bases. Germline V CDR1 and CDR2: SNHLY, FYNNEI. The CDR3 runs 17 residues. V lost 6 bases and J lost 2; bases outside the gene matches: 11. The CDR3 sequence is CASSVGTGKAGNQPQHF. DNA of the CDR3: TGTGCCAGCAGCGTCGGGACAGGGAAGGCAGGCAATCAGCCCCAGCATTTT.

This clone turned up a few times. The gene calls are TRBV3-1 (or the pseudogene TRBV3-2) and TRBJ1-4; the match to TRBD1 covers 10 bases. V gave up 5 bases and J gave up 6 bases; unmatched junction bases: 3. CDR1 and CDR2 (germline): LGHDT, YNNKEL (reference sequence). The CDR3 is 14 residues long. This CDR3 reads CASSDGQGDEKLFF. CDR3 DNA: TGTGCCAGCAGCGACGGACAGGGGGATGAAAAACTGTTTTTT.

The CDR3 DNA follows: TGTGCCAGTAGTATAGAGCAGGGGGCCCTCAATGAGCAGTTCTTC. This encodes CASSIEQGALNEQFF. The V and J genes are TRBV19 and TRBJ2-1, with 8 bases that match TRBD1. The CDR3 sequence is 15 residues long. Unmatched junction bases numbered 4, after V lost 0 bases and J lost 6 bases. The germline gives CDR1 LNHDA, CDR2 SQIVND (reference sequence).

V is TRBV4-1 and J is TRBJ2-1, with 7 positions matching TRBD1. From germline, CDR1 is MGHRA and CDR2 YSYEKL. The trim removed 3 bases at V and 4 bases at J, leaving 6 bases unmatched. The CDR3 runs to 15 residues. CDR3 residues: CASSHPGQRYNEQFF. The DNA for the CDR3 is TGCGCCAGCAGCCATCCGGGACAGCGATACAATGAGCAGTTCTTC.

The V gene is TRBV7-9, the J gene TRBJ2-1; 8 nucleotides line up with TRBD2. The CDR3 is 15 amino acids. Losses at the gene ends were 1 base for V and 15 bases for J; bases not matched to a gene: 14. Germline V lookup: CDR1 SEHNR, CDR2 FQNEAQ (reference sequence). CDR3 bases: TGTGCCAGCAGCTTAGAACTAGGAGCGGGAGTGGCGACGTTCTTC. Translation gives CASSLELGAGVATFF.

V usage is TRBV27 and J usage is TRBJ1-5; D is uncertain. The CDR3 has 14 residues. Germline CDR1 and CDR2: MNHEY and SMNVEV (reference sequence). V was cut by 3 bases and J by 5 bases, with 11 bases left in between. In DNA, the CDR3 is TGTGCCAGCAGTTTTTTTCGGGAAGATCAGCCCCAGCATTTT. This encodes CASSFFREDQPQHF.

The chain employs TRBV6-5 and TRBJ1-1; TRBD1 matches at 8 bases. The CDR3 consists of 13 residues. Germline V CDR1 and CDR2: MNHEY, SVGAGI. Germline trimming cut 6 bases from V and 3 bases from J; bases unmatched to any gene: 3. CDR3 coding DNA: TGTGCCAGCAGATGGACAGGGTACACTGAAGCTTTCTTT. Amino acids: CASRWTGYTEAFF.

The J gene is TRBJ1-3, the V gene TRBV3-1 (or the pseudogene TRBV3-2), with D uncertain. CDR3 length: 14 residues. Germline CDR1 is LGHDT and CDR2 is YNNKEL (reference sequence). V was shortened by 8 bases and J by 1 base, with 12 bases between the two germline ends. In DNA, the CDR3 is TGTGCCAGCCGCGGGGTCGGTTCTGGAAACACCATATATTTT. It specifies CASRGVGSGNTIYF.

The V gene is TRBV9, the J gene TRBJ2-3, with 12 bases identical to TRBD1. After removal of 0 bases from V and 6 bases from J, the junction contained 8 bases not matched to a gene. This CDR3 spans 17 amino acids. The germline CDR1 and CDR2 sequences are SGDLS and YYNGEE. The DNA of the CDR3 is TGTGCCAGCAGCGTAGGCGGGACAGGGGGCTTATTGGATACGCAGTATTTT. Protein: CASSVGGTGGLLDTQYF.

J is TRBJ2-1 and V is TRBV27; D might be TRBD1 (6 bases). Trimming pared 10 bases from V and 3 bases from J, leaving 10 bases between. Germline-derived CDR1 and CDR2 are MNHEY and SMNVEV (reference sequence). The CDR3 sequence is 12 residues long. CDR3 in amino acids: CATWTDYNEQFF. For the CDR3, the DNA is TGTGCCACCTGGACAGACTACAATGAGCAGTTCTTC.

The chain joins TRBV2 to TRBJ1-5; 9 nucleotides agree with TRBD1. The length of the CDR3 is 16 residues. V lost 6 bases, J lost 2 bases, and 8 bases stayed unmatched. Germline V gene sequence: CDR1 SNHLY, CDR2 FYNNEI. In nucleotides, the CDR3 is TGTGCCAGCAGGGGAGGCCGGACAGGGGGCAATCAGCCCCAGCATTTT. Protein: CASRGGRTGGNQPQHF.

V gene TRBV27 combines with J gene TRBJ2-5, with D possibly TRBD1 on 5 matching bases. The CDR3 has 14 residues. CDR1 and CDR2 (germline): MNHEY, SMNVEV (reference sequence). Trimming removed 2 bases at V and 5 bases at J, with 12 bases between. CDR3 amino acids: CASSLGQIGETQYF. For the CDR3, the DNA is TGTGCCAGCAGTTTAGGACAAATTGGCGAGACCCAGTACTTC.

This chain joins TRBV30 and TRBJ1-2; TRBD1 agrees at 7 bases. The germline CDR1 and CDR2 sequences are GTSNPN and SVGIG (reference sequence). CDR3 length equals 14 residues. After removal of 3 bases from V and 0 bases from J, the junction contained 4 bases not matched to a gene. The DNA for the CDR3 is TGTGCCTGGAGCGGGACAGTCTCTAACTATGGCTACACCTTC. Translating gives CAWSGTVSNYGYTF.

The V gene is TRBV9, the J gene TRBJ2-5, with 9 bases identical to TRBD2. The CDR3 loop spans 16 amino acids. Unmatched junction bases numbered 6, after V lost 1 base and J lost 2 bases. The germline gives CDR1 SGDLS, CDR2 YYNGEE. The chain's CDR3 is CASSVQVAGVQETQYF. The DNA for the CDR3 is TGTGCCAGCAGCGTACAGGTAGCGGGGGTTCAAGAGACCCAGTACTTC.

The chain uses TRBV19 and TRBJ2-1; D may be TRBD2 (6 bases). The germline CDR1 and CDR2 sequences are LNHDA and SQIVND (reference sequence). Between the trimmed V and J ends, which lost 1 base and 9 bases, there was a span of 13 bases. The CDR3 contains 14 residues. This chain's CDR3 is CASSIGLRGSEQFF. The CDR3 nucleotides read TGTGCCAGTAGTATAGGTCTTCGGGGGAGTGAGCAGTTCTTC.

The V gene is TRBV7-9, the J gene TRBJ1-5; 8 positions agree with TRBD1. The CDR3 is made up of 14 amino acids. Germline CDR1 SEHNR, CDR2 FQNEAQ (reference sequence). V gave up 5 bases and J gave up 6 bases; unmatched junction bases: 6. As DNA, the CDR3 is TGTGCCAGCAGCGTAGGACAGGGAAGTCAGCCCCAGCATTTT. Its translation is CASSVGQGSQPQHF.

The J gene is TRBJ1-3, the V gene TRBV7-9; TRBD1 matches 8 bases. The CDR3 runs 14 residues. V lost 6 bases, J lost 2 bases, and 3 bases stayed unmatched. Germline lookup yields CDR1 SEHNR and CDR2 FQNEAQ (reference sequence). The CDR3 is CASSPQGAGNTIYF. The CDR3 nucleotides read TGTGCCAGCAGTCCACAGGGGGCTGGAAACACCATATATTTT.

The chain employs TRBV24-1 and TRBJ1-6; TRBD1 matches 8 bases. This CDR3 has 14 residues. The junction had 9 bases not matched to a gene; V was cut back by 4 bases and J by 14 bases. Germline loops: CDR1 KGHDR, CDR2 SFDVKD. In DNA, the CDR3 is TGTGCCACCAGTGAAAGGACAGGGCCCGGGGCCCTCCACTTT. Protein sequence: CATSERTGPGALHF.

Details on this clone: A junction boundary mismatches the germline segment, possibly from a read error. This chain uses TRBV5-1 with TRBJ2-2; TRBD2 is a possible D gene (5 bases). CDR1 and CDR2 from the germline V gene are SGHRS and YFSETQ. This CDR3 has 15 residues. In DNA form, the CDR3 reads TGCGCCAGCAGCTTGGCCCAGCTCGACACCGGGGAACTGTTTTTT. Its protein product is CASSLAQLDTGELFF.

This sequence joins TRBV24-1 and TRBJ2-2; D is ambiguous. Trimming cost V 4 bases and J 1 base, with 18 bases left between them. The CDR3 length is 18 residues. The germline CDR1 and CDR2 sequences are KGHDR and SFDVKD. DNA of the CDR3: TGTGCCACCAGTGACCCCCCGACACCTCCGATGAACACCGGGGAGCTGTTTTTT. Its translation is CATSDPPTPPMNTGELFF.

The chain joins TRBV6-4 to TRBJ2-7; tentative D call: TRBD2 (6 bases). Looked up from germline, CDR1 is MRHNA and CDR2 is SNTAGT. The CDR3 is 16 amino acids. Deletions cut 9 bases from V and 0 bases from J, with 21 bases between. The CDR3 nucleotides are TGTGCCAGATTGTGGGCCGAGGACGGGAGCTCCTACGAGCAGTACTTC. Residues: CARLWAEDGSSYEQYF.

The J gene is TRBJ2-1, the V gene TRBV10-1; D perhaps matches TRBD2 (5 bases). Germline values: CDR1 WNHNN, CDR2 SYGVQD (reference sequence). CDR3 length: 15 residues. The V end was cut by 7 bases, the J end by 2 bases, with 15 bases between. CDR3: CASIEGGRPYNEQFF. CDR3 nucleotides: TGCGCCAGCATAGAGGGCGGGCGACCCTACAATGAGCAGTTCTTC.

CDR3 in amino acids: CSVDWTGESTEAFF. The CDR3 region has the DNA TGCAGCGTTGATTGGACAGGGGAGAGCACTGAAGCTTTCTTT. J is TRBJ1-1 and V is TRBV29-1; 9 nucleotides align to TRBD1. Germline-derived CDR1 and CDR2 are SQVTM and ANQGSEA. The ends lost 3 bases at V and 4 bases at J; junction bases unmatched: 6. This CDR3 comprises 14 residues. Using reference TRBV29-1 and TRBJ1-1 for the parts outside the CDR3, the full variable domain is SAVISQKPSRDICQRGTSLTIQCQVDSQVTMMFWYRQQPGQSLTLIATANQGSEATYESGFVIDKFPISRPNLTFSTLTVSNMSPEDSSIYLCSVDWTGESTEAFFGQGTRLTVV.

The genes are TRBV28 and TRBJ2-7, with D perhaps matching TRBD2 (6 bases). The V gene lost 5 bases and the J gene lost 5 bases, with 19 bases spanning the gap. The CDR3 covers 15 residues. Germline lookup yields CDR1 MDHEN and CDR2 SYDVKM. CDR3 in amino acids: CASSPSLGGHHEQYF. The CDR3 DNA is TGTGCCAGCAGTCCCTCTCTGGGGGGTCACCACGAGCAGTACTTC.

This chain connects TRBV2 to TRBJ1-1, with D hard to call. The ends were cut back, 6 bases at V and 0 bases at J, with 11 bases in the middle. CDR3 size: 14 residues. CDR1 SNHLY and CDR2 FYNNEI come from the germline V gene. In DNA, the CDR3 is TGTGCCAGCAGCTTCCTAGGAGTGAACACTGAAGCTTTCTTT. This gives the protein CASSFLGVNTEAFF.

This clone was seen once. CDR3 loop: CSASLAVLQETQYF. The CDR3 nucleotides read TGCAGTGCTAGTCTAGCGGTACTCCAAGAGACCCAGTACTTC. The V gene is TRBV20-1, the J gene TRBJ2-5; 7 bases are shared with TRBD2. The CDR3 loop spans 14 amino acids. V shed 3 bases, J shed 1 base, and the junction held 5 bases outside the gene matches. CDR1 and CDR2 from the germline V gene are DFQATT and SNEGSKA (reference sequence).

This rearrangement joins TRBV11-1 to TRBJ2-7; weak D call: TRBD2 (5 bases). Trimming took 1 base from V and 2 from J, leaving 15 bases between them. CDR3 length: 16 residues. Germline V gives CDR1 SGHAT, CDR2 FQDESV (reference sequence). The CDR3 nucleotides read TGTGCCAGCAGCTTAGGCGTTAGCGCCCTAACCTACGAGCAGTACTTC. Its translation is CASSLGVSALTYEQYF.